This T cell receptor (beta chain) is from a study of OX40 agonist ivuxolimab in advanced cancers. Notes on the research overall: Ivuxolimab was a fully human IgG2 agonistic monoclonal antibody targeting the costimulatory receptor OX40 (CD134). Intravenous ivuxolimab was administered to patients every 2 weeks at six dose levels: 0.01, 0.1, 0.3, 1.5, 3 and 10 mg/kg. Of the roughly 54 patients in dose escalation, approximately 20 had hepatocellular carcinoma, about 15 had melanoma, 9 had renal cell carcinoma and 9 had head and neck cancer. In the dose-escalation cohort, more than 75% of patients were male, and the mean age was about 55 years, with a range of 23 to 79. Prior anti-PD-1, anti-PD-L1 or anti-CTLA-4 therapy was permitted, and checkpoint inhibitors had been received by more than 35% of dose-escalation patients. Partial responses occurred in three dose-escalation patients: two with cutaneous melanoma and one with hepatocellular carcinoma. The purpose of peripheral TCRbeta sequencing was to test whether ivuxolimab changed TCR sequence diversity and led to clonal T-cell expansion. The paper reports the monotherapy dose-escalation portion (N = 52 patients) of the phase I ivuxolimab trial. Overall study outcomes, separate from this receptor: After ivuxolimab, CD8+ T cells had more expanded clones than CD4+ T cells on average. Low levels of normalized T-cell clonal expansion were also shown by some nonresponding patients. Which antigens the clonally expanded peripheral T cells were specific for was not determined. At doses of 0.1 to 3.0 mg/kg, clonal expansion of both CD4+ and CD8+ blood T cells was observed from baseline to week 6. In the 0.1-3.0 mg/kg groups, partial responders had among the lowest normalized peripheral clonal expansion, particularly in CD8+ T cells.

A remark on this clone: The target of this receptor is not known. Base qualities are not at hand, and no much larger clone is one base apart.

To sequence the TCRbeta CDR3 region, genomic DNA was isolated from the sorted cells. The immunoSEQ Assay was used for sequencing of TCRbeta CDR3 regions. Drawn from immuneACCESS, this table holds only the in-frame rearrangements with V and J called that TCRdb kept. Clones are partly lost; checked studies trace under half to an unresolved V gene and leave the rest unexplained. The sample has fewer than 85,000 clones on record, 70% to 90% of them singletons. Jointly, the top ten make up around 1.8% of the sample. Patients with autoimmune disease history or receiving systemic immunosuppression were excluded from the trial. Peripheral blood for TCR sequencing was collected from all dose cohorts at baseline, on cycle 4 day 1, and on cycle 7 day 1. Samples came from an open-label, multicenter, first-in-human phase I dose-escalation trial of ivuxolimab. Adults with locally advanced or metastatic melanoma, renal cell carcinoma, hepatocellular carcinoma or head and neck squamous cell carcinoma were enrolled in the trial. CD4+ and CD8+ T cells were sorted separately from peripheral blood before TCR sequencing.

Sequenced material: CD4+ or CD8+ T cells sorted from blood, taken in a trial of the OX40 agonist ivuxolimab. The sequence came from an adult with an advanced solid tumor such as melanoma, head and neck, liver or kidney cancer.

The CDR3 region has the sequence CASSSTTGGRGSYNSPLHF. The DNA sequence reads TGTGCCAGCAGCTCCACTACAGGGGGCAGGGGCTCCTATAATTCACCCCTCCACTTT. The chain is assembled from TRBV7-9 and TRBJ1-6, with 9 bases aligning to TRBD1. The germline V gene (reference sequence) sets CDR1 to SEHNR and CDR2 to FQNEAQ. V is trimmed back by 4 bases and J by 0 bases, and the junction contains 10 bases that no gene match accounts for. The CDR3 runs 19 residues from the cysteine to the phenylalanine. Only the CDR3 DNA stays, 57 bases, in frame from base 1.